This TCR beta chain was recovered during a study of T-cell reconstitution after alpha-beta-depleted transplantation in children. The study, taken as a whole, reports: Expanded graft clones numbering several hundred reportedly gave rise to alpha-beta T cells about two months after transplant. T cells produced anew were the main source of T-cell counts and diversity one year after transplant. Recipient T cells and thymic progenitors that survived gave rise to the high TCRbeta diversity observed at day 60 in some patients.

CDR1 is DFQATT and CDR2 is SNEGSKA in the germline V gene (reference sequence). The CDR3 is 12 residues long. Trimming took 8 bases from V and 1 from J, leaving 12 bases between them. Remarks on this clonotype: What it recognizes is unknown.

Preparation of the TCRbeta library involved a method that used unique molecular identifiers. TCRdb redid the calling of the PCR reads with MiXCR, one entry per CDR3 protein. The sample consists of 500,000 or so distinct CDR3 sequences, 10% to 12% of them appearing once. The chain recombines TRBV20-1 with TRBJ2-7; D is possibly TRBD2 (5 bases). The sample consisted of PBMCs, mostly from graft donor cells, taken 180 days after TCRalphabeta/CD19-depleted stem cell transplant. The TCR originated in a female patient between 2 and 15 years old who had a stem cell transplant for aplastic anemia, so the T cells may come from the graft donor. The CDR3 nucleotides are TGCAGTTACCGGGGATCGTCCTACGAGCAGTACTTC. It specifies CSYRGSSYEQYF.